A single sample gave rise to the 20 T cell receptor beta chains below, sequenced in a study of blood T cell repertoires in COVID-19. Libraries were prepared by immunoSEQ multiplex PCR; TCRdb keeps only in-frame clonotypes and omits some of them. The sample includes around 52,000 clones, roughly 80% of them seen just once. Sequenced material: peripheral blood. These receptors all come from a woman aged 55 to 70 with acute or convalescent COVID-19.

This clone was detected only once. This chain joins TRBV4-1 and TRBJ2-2; tentatively, D is TRBD2 (5 bases). Germline CDR1 reads MGHRA; CDR2 reads YSYEKL. CDR3 size: 16 residues. V was shortened by 4 bases and J by 2 bases, with 14 bases between the two germline ends. The CDR3 is CASSPSGLANTGELFF. The CDR3, as DNA: TGCGCCAGCAGCCCCTCAGGACTCGCCAACACCGGGGAGCTGTTTTTT.

This chain connects TRBV4-3 to TRBJ1-3; D is ambiguous. The CDR3 sequence is 14 residues long. CDR1 and CDR2 (germline): LGHNA, YSLEER. Trimming removed 1 base from V and 7 bases from J, with 11 bases in between. This CDR3 reads CASSQVAGGNTIYF. The CDR3 nucleotides read TGCGCCAGCAGCCAAGTCGCGGGAGGGAACACCATATATTTT.

The CDR3 DNA follows: TGTGCCAGCGGCCGGGACAGGCAGAGGGCTTACAATGAGCAGTTCTTC. Translation gives CASGRDRQRAYNEQFF. This chain connects TRBV9 to TRBJ2-1; 8 bases fit TRBD1. The CDR3 consists of 16 residues. Trimming at V came to 7 bases and at J to 4 bases, leaving 13 bases not matched to a gene. Per germline, CDR1 SGDLS and CDR2 YYNGEE.

V usage is TRBV18 and J usage is TRBJ2-3; 10 nucleotides agree with TRBD1. Germline assignment: CDR1 KGHSH and CDR2 LQKENI. The CDR3 is 15 residues long. V dropped 4 bases and J dropped 5; count of bases not matched to a gene: 6. In DNA form, the CDR3 reads TGTGCCAGCTCACTCGACAGGGGGCATGGAGATACGCAGTATTTT. It codes for CASSLDRGHGDTQYF. The entire variable domain, with the rest obtained from reference TRBV18 and TRBJ2-3, is as follows: NAGVMQNPRHLVRRRGQEARLRCSPMKGHSHVYWYRQLPEEGLKFMVYLQKENIIDESGMPKERFSAEFPKEGPSILRIQQVVRGDSAAYFCASSLDRGHGDTQYFGPGTRLTVL.

V is TRBV30 and J is TRBJ1-3; 8 bases agree with TRBD1. V gave up 5 bases and J gave up 0 bases; unmatched junction bases: 3. Germline-derived CDR1 and CDR2 are GTSNPN and SVGIG (reference sequence). CDR3 length: 14 amino acids. The CDR3 spells CAWQTGASGNTIYF. In DNA, the CDR3 is TGTGCCTGGCAGACAGGGGCCTCTGGAAACACCATATATTTT.

CDR3 amino acids: CASSPQRQGLVTF. CDR3 nucleotide sequence: TGTGCCAGCTCACCACAGAGACAGGGCCTCGTCACCTTC. V and J are TRBV18 and TRBJ1-2; 7 bases map to TRBD1. The CDR3 loop spans 13 amino acids. Trimming removed 1 base from V and 13 bases from J; junction bases left unmatched: 9. Germline assignment: CDR1 KGHSH and CDR2 LQKENI.

The chain is built from TRBV5-1 and TRBJ2-1, with D perhaps TRBD2 (7 bases). Germline-derived CDR1 and CDR2 are SGHRS and YFSETQ. The CDR3 totals 14 residues. Trimming shortened V by 4 bases and J by 9 bases, and 17 bases separated the two germline ends. CDR3: CASSPGRGGGEQFF. The CDR3 region has the DNA TGCGCCAGCAGCCCTGGGAGGGGGGGCGGTGAGCAGTTCTTC.

This clone was recorded once. This sequence joins TRBV7-8 and TRBJ2-2; 14 bases are a match to TRBD2. The CDR3 sequence is 17 residues long. Germline CDR1 reads SGHVS; CDR2 reads FQNEAQ. Unmatched junction bases numbered 7, after V lost 5 bases and J lost 5 bases. CDR3 coding DNA: TGTGCCAGCAGCGCAGGACTAGCGGGGGGTCCGACCGGGGAGCTGTTTTTT. As protein: CASSAGLAGGPTGELFF.

The chain recombines TRBV19 with TRBJ1-3; no clear D. The CDR3 covers 10 residues. The germline CDR1 and CDR2 sequences are LNHDA and SQIVND (reference sequence). V was cut by 7 bases and J by 8 bases, with 6 bases left in between. CDR3 nucleotides: TGTGCCAGTATACGGGACACCATATATTTT. It specifies CASIRDTIYF.

This clone was found a few times. The chain has TRBV3-1 (or the pseudogene TRBV3-2) and TRBJ2-3; tentatively, D is TRBD1 (6 bases). Trimming cost V 0 bases and J 0 bases, with 7 bases left between them. CDR1 and CDR2 (germline): LGHDT, YNNKEL (reference sequence). The CDR3 spans 15 residues. The DNA of the CDR3 is TGTGCCAGCAGCCAAGAAGGGGGAAGCACAGATACGCAGTATTTT. Translation: CASSQEGGSTDTQYF.

The genes are TRBV5-6 and TRBJ1-4; no clear D. The CDR3 is made up of 14 amino acids. Germline CDR1 reads SGHDT; CDR2 reads YYEEEE. Trimming left V 0 bases short and J 1 base short, with 4 bases between. This CDR3 is CASSLGRTNEKLFF. As DNA, the CDR3 is TGTGCCAGCAGCTTGGGCAGAACTAATGAAAAACTGTTTTTT.

V gene TRBV30 combines with J gene TRBJ1-3, with D unresolved. CDR1 is GTSNPN and CDR2 is SVGIG in the germline V gene (reference sequence). Trimming removed 0 bases at V and 2 bases at J, with 11 bases between. CDR3 size: 15 residues. The CDR3 region has the DNA TGTGCCTGGAGTGTACGGGGAGGGCCTGGAAACACCATATATTTT. This encodes CAWSVRGGPGNTIYF.

The chain joins TRBV19 to TRBJ2-3; weak D call: TRBD2 (6 bases). Germline V gene sequence: CDR1 LNHDA, CDR2 SQIVND (reference sequence). The CDR3 is 13 residues long. The germline V and J ends were trimmed by 3 bases and 7 bases, with 11 bases remaining between them. The CDR3 DNA follows: TGTGCCAGTAGTATTGGGGGGACCTATACGCAGTATTTT. Encoded protein: CASSIGGTYTQYF.

V and J are TRBV5-1 and TRBJ2-7; 8 positions match TRBD1. In germline, CDR1 is SGHRS, CDR2 YFSETQ. Trimming cost V 5 bases and J 2 bases; bases outside gene matches: 6. The length of the CDR3 is 14 residues. CDR3 nucleotide sequence: TGCGCCAGCAGTATCGGGACAGGCACCTACGAGCAGTACTTC. Translated: CASSIGTGTYEQYF.

CDR3 loop: CASRLPGQGSEKLFF. CDR3 DNA sequence: TGTGCCAGCAGACTCCCGGGACAGGGGAGTGAAAAACTGTTTTTT. The chain has TRBV6-6 and TRBJ1-4, with TRBD1 matching over 10 bases. Germline V gene sequence: CDR1 MNHNY, CDR2 SVGAGI (reference sequence). CDR3 length: 15 amino acids. J lost 7 bases, V lost 6 bases, and 8 bases had no gene match.

Only a few counts were recorded for this clone. The chain recombines TRBV12-5 with TRBJ1-1; D is perhaps TRBD1 (6 bases). Germline V gene sequence: CDR1 LGHNT, CDR2 FRNRAP. Trimming took 7 bases from V and 0 from J, leaving 12 bases between them. There are 14 residues in the CDR3. The CDR3 region is CASASQGMNTEAFF. CDR3 bases: TGTGCTAGTGCCTCTCAGGGGATGAACACTGAAGCTTTCTTT.

V gene TRBV7-2 combines with J gene TRBJ2-3; maybe TRBD2 (6 bases). This CDR3 has 14 amino acids. Germline values: CDR1 SGHTA, CDR2 FQGNSA. V lost 2 bases and J 5 bases, leaving 11 bases between the germline ends. The CDR3 coding sequence is TGTGCCAGCAGCTTAAAGGAGGGAATAGATACGCAGTATTTT. Translating it yields CASSLKEGIDTQYF.

The chain combines TRBV5-1 with TRBJ1-2; 8 nucleotides agree with TRBD1. Looked up from germline, CDR1 is SGHRS and CDR2 is YFSETQ. After removal of 2 bases from V and 3 bases from J, the junction contained 3 bases not matched to a gene. The CDR3 sequence is 14 residues long. CDR3 residues: CASSFAGGDYGYTF. The DNA of the CDR3 is TGCGCCAGCAGCTTCGCAGGGGGCGACTATGGCTACACCTTC.

The gene calls are TRBV9 and TRBJ1-1; unclear D gene. V was pared by 3 bases and J by 0 bases, with 15 bases between. This CDR3 has 16 residues. Germline V gene lookup returns CDR1 SGDLS and CDR2 YYNGEE. The CDR3 loop reads CASSEEEGEVNTEAFF. CDR3 nucleotide sequence: TGTGCCAGCAGCGAGGAAGAGGGCGAAGTGAACACTGAAGCTTTCTTT.

This clone was seen a handful of times. The rearrangement joins TRBV4-1 to TRBJ2-7, with a tentative D call TRBD1 (5 bases). Germline assignment: CDR1 MGHRA and CDR2 YSYEKL. With 1 base removed from V and 0 bases from J, the gap between germline ends came to 7 bases. There are 14 residues in the CDR3. The CDR3 DNA reads as TGCGCCAGCAGCCAAGCAGGGCGCTCCTACGAGCAGTACTTC. Its protein is CASSQAGRSYEQYF.